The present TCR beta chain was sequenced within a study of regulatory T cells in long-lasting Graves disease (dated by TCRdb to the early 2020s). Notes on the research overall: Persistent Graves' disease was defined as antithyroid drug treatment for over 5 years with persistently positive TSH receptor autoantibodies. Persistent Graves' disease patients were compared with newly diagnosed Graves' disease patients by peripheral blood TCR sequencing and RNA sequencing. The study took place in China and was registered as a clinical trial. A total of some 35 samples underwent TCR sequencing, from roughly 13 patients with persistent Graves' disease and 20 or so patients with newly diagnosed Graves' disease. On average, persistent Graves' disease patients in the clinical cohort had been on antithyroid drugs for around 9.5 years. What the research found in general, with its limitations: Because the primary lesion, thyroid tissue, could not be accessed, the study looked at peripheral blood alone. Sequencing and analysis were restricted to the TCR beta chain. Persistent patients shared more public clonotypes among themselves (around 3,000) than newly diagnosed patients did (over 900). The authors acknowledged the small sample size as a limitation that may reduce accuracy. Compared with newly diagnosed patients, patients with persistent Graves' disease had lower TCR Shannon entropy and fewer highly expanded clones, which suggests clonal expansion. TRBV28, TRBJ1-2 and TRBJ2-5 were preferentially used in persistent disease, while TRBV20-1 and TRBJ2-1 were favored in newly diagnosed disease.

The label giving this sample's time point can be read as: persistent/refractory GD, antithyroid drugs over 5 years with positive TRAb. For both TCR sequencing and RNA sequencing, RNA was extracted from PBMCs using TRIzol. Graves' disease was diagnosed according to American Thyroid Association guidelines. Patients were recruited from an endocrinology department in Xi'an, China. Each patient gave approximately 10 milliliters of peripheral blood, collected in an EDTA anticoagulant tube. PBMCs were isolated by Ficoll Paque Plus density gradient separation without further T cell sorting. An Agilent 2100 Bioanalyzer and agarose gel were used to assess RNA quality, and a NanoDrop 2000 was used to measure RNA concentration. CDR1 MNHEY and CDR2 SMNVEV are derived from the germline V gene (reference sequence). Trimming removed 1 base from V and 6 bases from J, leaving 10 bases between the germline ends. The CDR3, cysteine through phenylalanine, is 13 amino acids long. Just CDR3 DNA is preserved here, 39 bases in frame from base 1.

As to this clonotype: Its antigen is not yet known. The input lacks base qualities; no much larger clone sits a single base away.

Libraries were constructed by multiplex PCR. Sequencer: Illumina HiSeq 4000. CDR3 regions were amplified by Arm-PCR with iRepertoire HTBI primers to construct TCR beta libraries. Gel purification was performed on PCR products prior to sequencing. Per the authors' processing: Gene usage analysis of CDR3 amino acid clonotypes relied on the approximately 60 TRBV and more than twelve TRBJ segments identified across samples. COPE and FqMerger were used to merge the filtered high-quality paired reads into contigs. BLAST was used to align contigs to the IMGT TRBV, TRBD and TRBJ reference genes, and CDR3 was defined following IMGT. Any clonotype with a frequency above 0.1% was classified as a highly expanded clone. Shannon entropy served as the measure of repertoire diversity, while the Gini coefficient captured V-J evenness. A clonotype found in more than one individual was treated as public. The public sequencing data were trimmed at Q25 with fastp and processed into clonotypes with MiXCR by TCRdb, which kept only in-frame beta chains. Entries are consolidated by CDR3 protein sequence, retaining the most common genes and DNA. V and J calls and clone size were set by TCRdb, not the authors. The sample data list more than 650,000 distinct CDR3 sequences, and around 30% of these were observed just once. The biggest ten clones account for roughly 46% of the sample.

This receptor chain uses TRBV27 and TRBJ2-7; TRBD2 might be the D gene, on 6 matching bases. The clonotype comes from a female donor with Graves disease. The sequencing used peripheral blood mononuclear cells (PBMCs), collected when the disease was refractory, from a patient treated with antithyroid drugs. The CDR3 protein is CASSLLRGSEQYF. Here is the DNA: TGTGCCAGCAGTTTATTGCGGGGTAGCGAGCAGTACTTC.